The sequence of this TCR beta chain was determined in a study of CD8+CD57+ T cells in acquired aplastic anemia. Across the study: Sorted CD4+ plus CD8+ cells gave DNA averaging approximately 3.2 ug.

CDR1 is SNHLY, CDR2 FYNNEI, per germline. The CDR3 is made up of 13 amino acids. The V end was cut by 2 bases, the J end by 4 bases, with 8 bases between. Genomic DNA templated the TCR beta VDJ and CDR3 profiling. TCRdb reprocessed the reads with MiXCR, giving one entry per CDR3 protein. The sample lists some 120,000 distinct CDR3 sequences, over 45% occurring once. Regarding the study as a whole: CD8+ Simpson's diversity in patients was not significantly different from that in controls. Patients shared twenty-nine CD8+ CDR3 sequences with controls.

This clonotype was counted ten times or more. Its antigen is not known. The clonotype comes from a human donor in good health, serving as a control. V and J are TRBV2 and TRBJ1-1; D remains ambiguous. Sequencing was performed on sorted CD4+, CD8+, or CD8+CD57+ T cells (not recorded which) from PBMCs. CDR3 residues: CASSESGTTEAFF. The CDR3, as DNA: TGTGCCAGCAGTGAATCCGGCACCACTGAAGCTTTCTTT.